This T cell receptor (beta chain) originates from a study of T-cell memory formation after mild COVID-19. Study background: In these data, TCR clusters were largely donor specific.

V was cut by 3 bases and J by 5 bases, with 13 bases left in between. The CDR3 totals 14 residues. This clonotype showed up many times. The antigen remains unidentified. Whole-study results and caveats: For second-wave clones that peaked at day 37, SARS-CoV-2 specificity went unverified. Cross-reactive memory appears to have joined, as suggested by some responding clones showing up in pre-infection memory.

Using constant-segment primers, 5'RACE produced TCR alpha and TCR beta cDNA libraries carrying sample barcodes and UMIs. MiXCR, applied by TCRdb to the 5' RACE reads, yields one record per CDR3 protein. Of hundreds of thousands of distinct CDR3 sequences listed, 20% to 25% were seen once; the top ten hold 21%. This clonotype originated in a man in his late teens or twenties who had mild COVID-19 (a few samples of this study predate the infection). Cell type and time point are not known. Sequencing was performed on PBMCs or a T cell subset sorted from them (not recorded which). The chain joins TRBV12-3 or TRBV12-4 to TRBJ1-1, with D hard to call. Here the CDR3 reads CASSFSGMGTEAFF. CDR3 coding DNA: TGTGCCAGCAGTTTTTCGGGAATGGGGACTGAAGCTTTCTTT.